These 24 T cell receptor beta chains share one sample of origin, sequenced in a study of graft-versus-host responses after intestinal transplantation. No antigen has been assigned to these receptors. The protocol was immunoSEQ multiplex PCR, while the TCRdb copy is restricted to in-frame clones and leaves out a portion. Of 65,000 to 90,000 clones listed, 75% to 95% are singletons. The material was unstimulated CD8+ T cells sorted from spleen or lymph node cells, obtained before transplant. These TCRs come from a human donor who was the organ donor for an intestinal transplant.

This chain links TRBV6-5 with TRBJ2-7, with no clear D. Trimming pared 5 bases from V and 4 bases from J, leaving 9 bases between. The CDR3 runs to 12 residues. Germline CDR1 MNHEY, CDR2 SVGAGI. CDR3 DNA sequence: TGTGCCAGCAGTGGCCTCTCGTACGAGCAGTACTTC. This translates into CASSGLSYEQYF.

The chain links TRBV5-6 to TRBJ2-1; no reliable D call. V was shortened by 0 bases and J by 9 bases, with 10 bases between the two germline ends. In germline, CDR1 is SGHDT, CDR2 YYEEEE. The CDR3 loop spans 13 amino acids. CDR3 residues: CASSLVRFTEQFF. DNA for the CDR3: TGTGCCAGCAGCTTGGTGCGGTTCACTGAGCAGTTCTTC.

V gene TRBV6-6 combines with J gene TRBJ2-5; D is possibly TRBD1 or TRBD2 (5 bases each). Germline CDR1 reads MNHNY; CDR2 reads SVGAGI (reference sequence). The V end lost 6 bases, the J end lost 2 bases, and 7 bases lay between the germline ends. The CDR3 is made up of 12 amino acids. This CDR3 is CASRGPQETQYF. The CDR3 DNA is TGTGCCAGCAGGGGACCTCAAGAGACCCAGTACTTC.

This clone was seen once. This chain connects TRBV29-1 to TRBJ2-1, with a possible D match to TRBD1 (5 bases). Trimming removed 0 bases from V and 1 base from J, with 10 bases in between. CDR1 is SQVTM, CDR2 ANQGSEA, per germline. There are 15 residues in the CDR3. The CDR3 DNA follows: TGCAGCGTTGAAGATCCGACAGCTTCCTACAATGAGCAGTTCTTC. Translated, it gives CSVEDPTASYNEQFF.

The chain joins TRBV15 to TRBJ2-1; D could derive from TRBD1 or TRBD2 (5 bases each). The germline V and J ends were trimmed by 1 base and 0 bases, with 10 bases remaining between them. The CDR3 runs to 16 residues. Per germline, CDR1 LNHNV and CDR2 YYDKDF (reference sequence). CDR3 bases: TGTGCCACCAGCAGAGTATGGGACCTCTCCTACAATGAGCAGTTCTTC. Translation gives CATSRVWDLSYNEQFF.

This sequence joins TRBV13 and TRBJ2-1; possibly TRBD1 for D (5 bases). This CDR3 region has 13 residues. Germline values: CDR1 PRHDT, CDR2 FYEKMQ (reference sequence). The germline V and J ends were trimmed by 5 bases and 3 bases, with 8 bases remaining between them. CDR3 sequence (DNA): TGTGCCAGCAGCCCCACAGGCTACAATGAGCAGTTCTTC. This encodes CASSPTGYNEQFF.

J is TRBJ1-2 and V is TRBV7-9; the D is unclear. V lost 1 base and J lost 7, with 10 bases in between. This CDR3 is 13 amino acids long. Germline CDR1 SEHNR, CDR2 FQNEAQ (reference sequence). As DNA, the CDR3 is TGTGCCAGCAGCTTAGGAGGAGAGGCTGGCTACACCTTC. Translating gives CASSLGGEAGYTF.

The gene calls are TRBV12-5 and TRBJ1-2, with unresolved D. Trimming left V 0 bases short and J 4 bases short, with 12 bases between. Germline V lookup: CDR1 LGHNT, CDR2 FRNRAP. The CDR3 totals 15 residues. CDR3 residues: CASGLVRGRAYGYTF. DNA of the CDR3: TGTGCTAGTGGTTTGGTACGAGGGCGGGCCTATGGCTACACCTTC.

This chain joins TRBV7-3 and TRBJ2-1; TRBD2 aligns across 12 bases. With V trimmed by 4 bases and J by 6 bases, 4 bases remained unmatched. CDR3 length: 15 amino acids. Germline V lookup: CDR1 SGHTA, CDR2 FQGTGA. The CDR3 here is CASSSGLAGSNEQFF. CDR3 nucleotide sequence: TGTGCCAGCAGCTCAGGACTAGCGGGAAGCAATGAGCAGTTCTTC.

The V call is TRBV2, the J call TRBJ1-1; D is uncertain. The germline V gene encodes CDR1 SNHLY and CDR2 FYNNEI. This CDR3 contains 12 residues. V lost 6 bases and J lost 1, with 6 bases in between. The CDR3 region is CASRVGNTEAFF. CDR3 sequence (DNA): TGTGCCAGCAGAGTAGGGAACACTGAAGCTTTCTTT.

The chain joins TRBV7-9 to TRBJ1-4; D is perhaps TRBD1 (6 bases). Germline values: CDR1 SEHNR, CDR2 FQNEAQ (reference sequence). V lost 4 bases to trimming and J lost 7 bases, with 22 bases between them. The CDR3 runs to 17 residues. The CDR3 sequence: CASSSSGTLGVSEKLFF. As DNA, the CDR3 is TGTGCCAGCAGCTCTTCCGGGACACTTGGCGTAAGTGAAAAACTGTTTTTT.

The rearrangement joins TRBV5-1 to TRBJ2-2; no clear D. The CDR3 loop spans 15 amino acids. The germline V gene encodes CDR1 SGHRS and CDR2 YFSETQ. The V end was cut by 1 base, the J end by 3 bases, with 10 bases between. As DNA, the CDR3 is TGCGCCAGCAGCTTGTTCTTCATCCACACCGGGGAGCTGTTTTTT. It translates to CASSLFFIHTGELFF.

V and J are TRBV20-1 and TRBJ2-7, with D possibly matching TRBD1 (6 bases). Germline V CDR1 and CDR2: DFQATT, SNEGSKA (reference sequence). The CDR3 is 11 amino acids. The V end was cut by 5 bases, the J end by 5 bases, with 10 bases between. The CDR3 here is CSAYRAHEQYF. CDR3 DNA: TGCAGTGCTTACAGGGCCCACGAGCAGTACTTC.

This clone was picked up one time. The V gene is TRBV7-9, the J gene TRBJ2-7; perhaps TRBD2 as D (5 bases). Trimming stripped 5 bases from V and 0 bases from J, with 14 bases between. The CDR3 has 15 residues. The V gene's germline CDR1 is SEHNR and CDR2 FQNEAQ (reference sequence). CDR3 bases: TGTGCCAGCAGCCATTTTAGCGTCTACTCCTACGAGCAGTACTTC. This translates into CASSHFSVYSYEQYF. The full variable domain, rest sourced from reference TRBV7-9 and TRBJ2-7, is DTGVSQNPRHKITKRGQNVTFRCDPISEHNRLYWYRQTLGQGPEFLTYFQNEAQLEKSRLLSDRFSAERPKGSFSTLEIQRTEQGDSAMYLCASSHFSVYSYEQYFGPGTRLTVT.

The genes are TRBV13 and TRBJ2-2; tentatively, D is TRBD1 (6 bases). The germline V gene has CDR1 PRHDT and CDR2 FYEKMQ (reference sequence). CDR3 length: 15 residues. With 6 bases removed from V and 5 bases from J, the gap between germline ends came to 16 bases. The DNA of the CDR3 is TGTGCCAGCAGGAAAGGGCAGGGGTGGACCGGGGAGCTGTTTTTT. Residues: CASRKGQGWTGELFF.

This clone appeared a few times. Here the CDR3 reads CASSVEGPFNYGYTF. The CDR3 region has the DNA TGCGCCAGCAGCGTGGAGGGGCCCTTTAACTATGGCTACACCTTC. The chain has TRBV5-1 and TRBJ1-2, with TRBD1 as a possible D gene (5 bases). Trimming took off 4 bases at V and 1 base at J, with 14 bases between the two ends. The CDR3 consists of 15 residues. CDR1 and CDR2 (germline): SGHRS, YFSETQ.

In its sample, this clone was seen a few times. V and J are TRBV19 and TRBJ2-7, with 9 nucleotides matching TRBD1. This CDR3 has 15 amino acids. Germline V gene lookup returns CDR1 LNHDA and CDR2 SQIVND (reference sequence). The V and J ends lost 5 bases and 2 bases, in that order; junction bases with no gene match: 7. CDR3 in amino acids: CASSSGTGSPYEQYF. The CDR3 region has the DNA TGTGCCAGTAGTTCGGGGACAGGGAGTCCCTACGAGCAGTACTTC.

The CDR3 sequence: CASSEEPRTSGNNEQFF. The CDR3 DNA is TGTGCCAGCAGTGAAGAACCCCGGACTAGCGGGAACAATGAGCAGTTCTTC. The chain employs TRBV6-1 and TRBJ2-1; 12 bases agree with TRBD2. CDR1 is MNHNS, CDR2 SASEGT, per germline. CDR3 length: 17 amino acids. The V segment lost 1 base and the J segment 5 bases; nucleotides outside the gene matches: 6.

The J gene is TRBJ1-2, the V gene TRBV29-1; D is undetermined. V gave up 6 bases and J gave up 4 bases, with 15 bases separating them. Germline V CDR1 and CDR2: SQVTM, ANQGSEA. The CDR3 extends over 13 amino acids. The CDR3 coding sequence is TGCAGCGTCCTTATCGGGGATCCCTATGGCTACACCTTC. This encodes CSVLIGDPYGYTF.

Points on this clone: A read error is likely, as this CDR3 ends without the conserved phenylalanine or tryptophan. The CDR3 DNA sequence: TGCGCCAGCAGCTTGTCTGCCGGGAGCACTGAAGCTTTCTCT. Translated, it gives CASSLSAGSTEAFS. This chain connects TRBV5-1 to TRBJ1-1; D unclear. There are 14 residues in the CDR3. With 1 base removed from V and 4 bases from J, the gap between germline ends came to 11 bases. Germline assignment: CDR1 SGHRS and CDR2 YFSETQ.

This sequence joins TRBV6-5 and TRBJ2-7; D not certain. CDR1 MNHEY and CDR2 SVGAGI come from the germline V gene. V lost 5 bases and J lost 3, with 5 bases in between. The CDR3 has 11 residues. The CDR3 nucleotides are TGTGCCAGCAGTGAGAACTACGAGCAGTACTTC. Amino acids: CASSENYEQYF.

The chain links TRBV6-5 to TRBJ2-5, with 10 bases that match TRBD2. Germline assignment: CDR1 MNHEY and CDR2 SVGAGI. The ends lost 2 bases at V and 3 bases at J; junction bases unmatched: 3. The CDR3 sequence is 15 residues long. In nucleotides, the CDR3 is TGTGCCAGCAGTTACGCAGCGGGAGGGGAAGAGACCCAGTACTTC. It yields the protein CASSYAAGGEETQYF.

V usage is TRBV7-9 and J usage is TRBJ2-7, with 10 bases lining up with TRBD2. From germline, CDR1 is SEHNR and CDR2 FQNEAQ (reference sequence). V was pared by 3 bases and J by 3 bases, with 14 bases of the junction left unmatched. This CDR3 has 18 amino acids. In DNA form, the CDR3 reads TGTGCCAGCAGCTTGCCCTCCTCCGGACTAGCGGACCTCTACGAGCAGTACTTC. Encoded protein: CASSLPSSGLADLYEQYF.

This clone showed up just once. This sequence joins TRBV4-2 and TRBJ1-5; D not resolved. This CDR3 has 16 residues. CDR1 is LGHNA, CDR2 YNFKEQ, per germline. The germline V and J ends were trimmed by 4 bases and 0 bases, with 13 bases remaining between them. The CDR3 bases are TGTGCCAGCAGCCCCGACACCGGGGTTAGCAATCAGCCCCAGCATTTT. It codes for CASSPDTGVSNQPQHF.